This TCR beta chain emerged from a study of vaccination effects on CD4 cells after COVID-19. Study results and caveats: Marked contraction was observed in infection-induced and vaccine-induced clones late after vaccination.

Prior to sequencing, the ViraFEST assay stimulated PBMC with viral peptide pools, which expanded the antigen-specific CD4+ T cells. When around ten days of culture had elapsed, CD4+ T cells were isolated. SARS-CoV-2 infection was confirmed by PCR in the person between March and December 2020. V lost 8 bases, J lost 7 bases, and 13 bases stayed unmatched. CDR1 SEHNR and CDR2 FQNEAQ come from the germline V gene (reference sequence). The CDR3 sequence is 15 residues long. This clone was counted a few times. Its target is unknown. Data came from immunoSEQ multiplex PCR; TCRdb stores just in-frame clones and leaves some out. Of about 70,000 clones listed, 73% are singletons.

Sample: CD4+ T cells from PBMCs cultured with HIV peptides, taken before COVID-19 vaccination. Indicated subset: HIV-1 Nef peptide pool negative control/reference culture. The V gene is TRBV7-9, the J gene TRBJ2-1, with 8 bases that match TRBD1. The sequence derives from a human donor who had a prior SARS-CoV-2 infection. The CDR3 DNA follows: TGTGCCAGCGTTTTAATGGCAGGGGGCGAGAATGAGCAGTTCTTC. Protein sequence: CASVLMAGGENEQFF.